This is a list of T cell receptor beta chains from one sample in a study of T cells after yellow fever vaccination. TCRdb fed the 5' RACE reads into MiXCR, producing one record per CDR3 protein. Of 400,000 or so distinct CDR3 sequences listed, 6.2% are singletons. Sequences were derived from PBMCs, sampled 5 days after the yellow fever booster vaccination. Every receptor here comes from a man under 40 who received the YFV17D yellow fever vaccine. Each CDR3 is given with its conserved first and last residue.

TRBJ2-3	TRBV18	CASSPTPKTDTQYF
TRBJ2-1	TRBV29-1	CSVCPGTSGAYNEQFF
TRBJ2-7	TRBV5-1	CASSTRSGQAGHEQYF
TRBJ2-7	TRBV4-2	CASSQEASGTTTSYEQYF
TRBJ2-1	TRBV7-9	CASSFLEGAQRNEQFF
TRBJ2-7	TRBV7-2	CASSSTGWGAGYEQYF
TRBJ1-5	TRBV6-2/TRBV6-3	CASSYGTGGSNQPQHF
TRBJ2-3	TRBV6-5	CVTRGPPQNF
TRBJ2-4	TRBV4-1	CASSQASVTPKSPITKNIQYF
TRBJ1-5	TRBV12-3/TRBV12-4	CASSPLNQPQHF
TRBJ2-7	TRBV7-9	CASSKGTYEQYF
TRBJ1-4	TRBV20-1	CSARDLSPNEKLFF
TRBJ1-1	TRBV6-5	CASWRDFEAFF
TRBJ2-1	TRBV5-1	CASSLVSGPYNEQFF
TRBJ1-4	TRBV28	CASSRGGIEKLFF
TRBJ2-7	TRBV30	CAWNPSGSTEQYF
TRBJ2-7	TRBV11-2	CASSQARQGSYEQYF
TRBJ2-1	TRBV20-1	CSATSSGLVNEQFF
TRBJ2-1	TRBV29-1	CSVKTSGNEQFF
TRBJ1-2	TRBV4-3	CASSQYDRGRGYGYTF
TRBJ2-7	TRBV7-9	CASSTESSGSPYEQYF
TRBJ2-7	TRBV29-1	CSVRRTGAMDEQYF
TRBJ2-7	TRBV6-1	CASSGTGGFYEQYF
TRBJ2-3	TRBV7-2	CASSLVSRLSTDTQYF
TRBJ2-3	TRBV20-1	CSAAGGGADTQYF
TRBJ2-3	TRBV30	CAWSGASRDTQYF
TRBJ2-2	TRBV5-1	CASSLSSGRNTGELFF
TRBJ2-5	TRBV19	CASSGMGRRETQYF
TRBJ2-1	TRBV14	CASSQVAILGGSYNEQFF
TRBJ2-3	TRBV5-1	CASSPGVSDTQYF
TRBJ2-7	TRBV12-3/TRBV12-4	CASRLDSTTYEQYF
TRBJ2-3	TRBV11-2	CASSSVAYTQYF
TRBJ1-5	TRBV6-1	CASSRTVSNQPQHF
TRBJ2-7	TRBV29-1	CSVSANYEQYF
TRBJ2-3	TRBV7-2	CASSLGGGTLLGDTQYF
TRBJ2-5	TRBV4-2	CASSQWRSWETQYF
TRBJ2-3	TRBV7-6	CASSFGPRGTDTQYF